These 30 T cell receptor beta chains came from one sample sequenced in a study of blood T cell repertoires in COVID-19. The data were produced by immunoSEQ multiplex PCR, yet TCRdb's version contains in-frame clones alone and is incomplete. The sample lists roughly 250,000 clones, roughly 88% occurring once. The sequencing input was peripheral blood. Receptors were obtained from a human donor with COVID-19, enrolled during active disease. The donor label of this sample is uncertain.

Points on this clone: Different DNA sequences within this sample yield the same CDR3. This rearrangement joins TRBV7-2 to TRBJ1-5; D not resolved. The V end lost 1 base, the J end lost 0 bases, and 10 bases lay between the germline ends. The CDR3 spans 16 residues. Germline V CDR1 and CDR2: SGHTA, FQGNSA. The CDR3 is CASSLVGGNSNQPQHF. The DNA of the CDR3 is TGTGCCAGCAGCTTAGTAGGCGGAAATAGCAATCAGCCCCAGCATTTT.

The table lists this clone with many counts. The V and J genes are TRBV24-1 and TRBJ2-1; 7 nucleotides line up with TRBD2. J was trimmed by 4 bases and V by 4 bases; bases with no gene match: 9. The CDR3 runs 16 residues. The germline V gene has CDR1 KGHDR and CDR2 SFDVKD. This chain's CDR3 is CATSDLGVAGYNEQFF. CDR3 DNA sequence: TGTGCCACCAGTGACTTGGGGGTAGCGGGTTACAATGAGCAGTTCTTC.

V gene TRBV9 combines with J gene TRBJ2-7, with a possible D match to TRBD1 (6 bases). This CDR3 region has 15 residues. The V and J ends lost 3 bases and 6 bases respectively, with 19 bases between them. CDR1 is SGDLS, CDR2 YYNGEE, per germline. CDR3: CASSARVGAGAEQYF. The CDR3 nucleotides read TGTGCCAGCAGCGCCCGGGTTGGGGCAGGGGCCGAGCAGTACTTC.

The chain recombines TRBV20-1 with TRBJ2-1; 11 bases align to TRBD2. Per the germline V gene, CDR1 is DFQATT and CDR2 is SNEGSKA (reference sequence). The CDR3 is 15 residues long. V shed 3 bases, J shed 2 bases, and the junction held 3 bases outside the gene matches. The CDR3, as DNA: TGCAGTGCTAGTCTACTAGCGGGGGCCTACAATGAGCAGTTCTTC. It encodes CSASLLAGAYNEQFF.

Only one count was recorded for this clone. This sequence joins TRBV19 and TRBJ1-2; 8 nucleotides align to TRBD1. Germline CDR1 and CDR2: LNHDA and SQIVND (reference sequence). V lost 6 bases to trimming and J lost 3 bases; unmatched junction nucleotides: 0. This CDR3 is built from 12 residues. Here the CDR3 DNA reads TGTGCCAGTAGGACAGGGGACTATGGCTACACCTTC. Amino acid sequence: CASRTGDYGYTF.

The rearrangement uses TRBV19 and TRBJ2-1, with 12 bases fitting TRBD2. Unmatched junction bases numbered 4, after V lost 6 bases and J lost 4 bases. The CDR3 runs 15 residues. Germline assignment: CDR1 LNHDA and CDR2 SQIVND (reference sequence). The CDR3 protein is CASSLAGGTYNEQFF. The CDR3 DNA reads TGTGCCAGTAGCCTAGCGGGAGGGACTTACAATGAGCAGTTCTTC.

The chain is built from TRBV15 and TRBJ1-2; no firm D call. Per germline, CDR1 LNHNV and CDR2 YYDKDF (reference sequence). V was shortened by 1 base and J by 3 bases, with 15 bases between the two germline ends. This CDR3 comprises 16 residues. DNA for the CDR3: TGTGCCACCAGCAGAGCGCGGGTCGAGGTCTACTATGGCTACACCTTC. Protein: CATSRARVEVYYGYTF.

Ten or more counts support this clone. The V and J genes are TRBV28 and TRBJ1-5; 10 positions agree with TRBD1. Germline lookup yields CDR1 MDHEN and CDR2 SYDVKM. The junction had 6 bases not matched to a gene; V was cut back by 5 bases and J by 2 bases. The CDR3 covers 16 residues. In nucleotides, the CDR3 is TGTGCCAGCAGTGCGCCCGGGACAGGGGGCAATCAGCCCCAGCATTTT. The encoded protein is CASSAPGTGGNQPQHF. The full variable domain, with the rest looked up from reference TRBV28 and TRBJ1-5, is DVKVTQSSRYLVKRTGEKVFLECVQDMDHENMFWYRQDPGLGLRLIYFSYDVKMKEKGDIPEGYSVSREKKERFSLILESASTNQTSMYLCASSAPGTGGNQPQHFGDGTRLSIL.

The CDR3 here is CASRGGNEQFF. The CDR3 DNA follows: TGTGCCAGCAGGGGCGGGAATGAGCAGTTCTTC. The V and J genes are TRBV6-5 and TRBJ2-1, with D perhaps TRBD2 (5 bases). This CDR3 is 11 amino acids long. V lost 6 bases, J lost 7 bases, and 7 bases lay in between. Germline CDR1 is MNHEY and CDR2 is SVGAGI.

The chain is built from TRBV5-4 and TRBJ1-2; TRBD1 matches 7 bases. Germline CDR1 reads SGHNT; CDR2 reads YYREEE (reference sequence). V lost 3 bases to trimming and J lost 7 bases; unmatched junction nucleotides: 9. CDR3 length equals 14 residues. CDR3 coding DNA: TGTGCCAGCAGCTCGCCTACAGGGGTGGGTGGCTACACCTTC. This sequence encodes CASSSPTGVGGYTF.

The CDR3 nucleotides read TGTGCCAGCAGCCCTAACGGGTGGGACTATGGCTACACCTTC. It translates to CASSPNGWDYGYTF. The chain has TRBV11-2 and TRBJ1-2; the D is unclear. Trimming shortened V by 5 bases and J by 3 bases, and 13 bases separated the two germline ends. CDR3 length: 14 amino acids. The germline gives CDR1 SGHAT, CDR2 FQNNGV.

The J gene is TRBJ2-3, the V gene TRBV12-3 or TRBV12-4; 8 bases are shared with TRBD1. After removal of 6 bases from V and 10 bases from J, the junction contained 9 bases not matched to a gene. The CDR3 extends over 13 amino acids. The CDR3 DNA follows: TGTGCCAGCAGCCGTCAGGGGGCTAGCCCGCAGTATTTT. Translation: CASSRQGASPQYF.

V usage is TRBV30 and J usage is TRBJ2-7, with a weak D call TRBD1 (5 bases). Germline loops: CDR1 GTSNPN, CDR2 SVGIG (reference sequence). The CDR3 contains 12 residues. V lost 7 bases to trimming and J lost 1 base, with 11 bases between them. CDR3 sequence reads: CAYDRGSYEQYF. The DNA of the CDR3 is TGTGCCTATGACAGAGGTTCCTACGAGCAGTACTTC.

The V and J genes are TRBV30 and TRBJ2-4; 9 bases fit TRBD1. Looked up from germline, CDR1 is GTSNPN and CDR2 is SVGIG (reference sequence). The CDR3 has 14 amino acids. Unmatched junction bases numbered 10, after V lost 0 bases and J lost 13 bases. In nucleotides, the CDR3 is TGTGCCTGGAGTGTATCCGGACAGGGGACAAAACAGTACTTC. This gives the protein CAWSVSGQGTKQYF.

This clone has a single count. The V and J genes are TRBV19 and TRBJ2-2; 8 bases match TRBD1. The trim removed 6 bases at V and 4 bases at J, leaving 7 bases unmatched. CDR3 length equals 15 residues. Germline values: CDR1 LNHDA, CDR2 SQIVND (reference sequence). The CDR3 spells CASRRTGMGTGELFF. The CDR3 nucleotides read TGTGCCAGTAGGAGGACAGGGATGGGCACCGGGGAGCTGTTTTTT.

This clone was found once. V and J are TRBV10-1 and TRBJ1-5, with 9 bases fitting TRBD1. CDR1 WNHNN and CDR2 SYGVQD come from the germline V gene (reference sequence). V shed 4 bases and J 4 bases; nucleotides not matched to a gene: 14. The CDR3 loop spans 18 amino acids. CDR3 protein: CASSGPDRGRAKNQPQHF. CDR3 sequence (DNA): TGCGCCAGCAGTGGCCCGGACAGGGGAAGGGCGAAGAATCAGCCCCAGCATTTT.

CDR3 loop: CASSFPPLAGGSTGELFF. DNA for the CDR3: TGTGCCAGCAGCTTTCCCCCGTTAGCGGGAGGGAGCACCGGGGAGCTGTTTTTT. The V gene is TRBV5-4, the J gene TRBJ2-2, with 11 positions matching TRBD2. This CDR3 region has 18 residues. V trimming: 2 bases; J trimming: 4 bases; junction bases outside the gene matches: 10. Germline-derived CDR1 and CDR2 are SGHNT and YYREEE (reference sequence).

The V gene is TRBV7-6, the J gene TRBJ2-1; TRBD2 matches 13 bases. The ends lost 5 bases at V and 4 bases at J; junction bases unmatched: 14. Germline V lookup: CDR1 SGHVS, CDR2 FNYEAQ. The CDR3 has 19 amino acids. CDR3 in amino acids: CASSVTSGRAGFSYNEQFF. The CDR3 DNA follows: TGTGCCAGCAGCGTAACTAGCGGGAGGGCCGGGTTTTCGTACAATGAGCAGTTCTTC.

The sample holds one count of this clone. This sequence joins TRBV11-2 and TRBJ2-1; no clear D. Trimming removed 2 bases at V and 2 bases at J, with 7 bases between. This CDR3 region has 14 residues. In germline, CDR1 is SGHAT, CDR2 FQNNGV. The CDR3 loop is CASSLMAAYNEQFF. In DNA form, the CDR3 reads TGTGCCAGCAGCTTAATGGCAGCCTACAATGAGCAGTTCTTC.

The chain employs TRBV28 and TRBJ1-5; weak D call: TRBD1 (5 bases). The CDR3 spans 14 residues. Germline V CDR1 and CDR2: MDHEN, SYDVKM. V was clipped by 2 bases and J by 5 bases, with 10 bases between them. The CDR3 sequence is CASSLIGADQPQHF. The DNA of the CDR3 is TGTGCCAGCAGTTTAATAGGGGCCGATCAGCCCCAGCATTTT.

The rearrangement links TRBV28 to TRBJ2-2; the D is unclear. CDR1 is MDHEN and CDR2 is SYDVKM in the germline V gene. Trimming removed 2 bases at V and 9 bases at J, with 10 bases between. This CDR3 is 13 amino acids long. DNA for the CDR3: TGTGCCAGCAGTTTAGGCGGAGCATGGGAGCTGTTTTTT. As protein: CASSLGGAWELFF. Based on the CDR3 plus reference TRBV28 and TRBJ2-2, the full variable domain is DVKVTQSSRYLVKRTGEKVFLECVQDMDHENMFWYRQDPGLGLRLIYFSYDVKMKEKGDIPEGYSVSREKKERFSLILESASTNQTSMYLCASSLGGAWELFFGEGSRLTVL.

This rearrangement joins TRBV9 to TRBJ2-5; TRBD2 matches at 7 bases. Germline CDR1 is SGDLS and CDR2 is YYNGEE. The CDR3 is 14 residues long. Trimming at V came to 3 bases and at J to 3 bases, leaving 5 bases not matched to a gene. The CDR3 reads CASSGTLAEETQYF. The DNA of the CDR3 is TGTGCCAGCAGCGGAACCCTAGCGGAAGAGACCCAGTACTTC.

The V call is TRBV5-8, the J call TRBJ1-1; 9 nucleotides line up with TRBD1. The CDR3 length is 14 residues. J gave up 5 bases and V 4 bases, and 6 bases lay outside the gene matches. CDR1 and CDR2 (germline): SGHTS, YDEGEE. In nucleotides, the CDR3 is TGTGCCAGCAGCCACCGGGACAGGGTTACTGAAGCTTTCTTT. Its translation: CASSHRDRVTEAFF.

The chain has TRBV19 and TRBJ2-2; TRBD2 agrees at 10 bases. The CDR3 is made up of 16 amino acids. With 2 bases clipped from V and 5 bases from J, the junction kept 5 bases outside the gene matches. Per the germline V gene, CDR1 is LNHDA and CDR2 is SQIVND (reference sequence). The CDR3 here is CASSIRPSGSTGELFF. CDR3 sequence (DNA): TGTGCCAGTAGTATACGACCTAGCGGGAGTACCGGGGAGCTGTTTTTT.

The V and J genes are TRBV5-1 and TRBJ2-7, with 8 positions matching TRBD1. Germline CDR1 SGHRS, CDR2 YFSETQ. V was pared by 4 bases and J by 2 bases, with 5 bases of the junction left unmatched. The CDR3 runs 14 residues. CDR3 bases: TGCGCCAGCAGCAACGGACAGGGAGCCTACGAGCAGTACTTC. Encoded protein: CASSNGQGAYEQYF. Complete variable domain (other parts from reference TRBV5-1 and TRBJ2-7): KAGVTQTPRYLIKTRGQQVTLSCSPISGHRSVSWYQQTPGQGLQFLFEYFSETQRNKGNFPGRFSGRQFSNSRSEMNVSTLELGDSALYLCASSNGQGAYEQYFGPGTRLTVT.

V and J are TRBV5-1 and TRBJ2-5; D remains ambiguous. This CDR3 comprises 15 residues. Deletions cut 5 bases from V and 2 bases from J, with 16 bases between. CDR1 and CDR2 from the germline V gene are SGHRS and YFSETQ. The CDR3 loop reads CASSLTSGSQETQYF. Written as DNA, the CDR3 is TGCGCCAGCAGTCTCACGTCAGGTTCGCAAGAGACCCAGTACTTC.

The chain has TRBV19 and TRBJ1-6; D remains unclear. Germline lookup yields CDR1 LNHDA and CDR2 SQIVND (reference sequence). This CDR3 has 15 amino acids. V was cut by 0 bases and J by 4 bases, with 7 bases left in between. The CDR3 DNA follows: TGTGCCAGTAGTATAGATGCCGGTTATAATTCACCCCTCCACTTT. Amino acids: CASSIDAGYNSPLHF. The variable domain in full, completed from reference TRBV19 and TRBJ1-6, reads DGGITQSPKYLFRKEGQNVTLSCEQNLNHDAMYWYRQDPGQGLRLIYYSQIVNDFQKGDIAEGYSVSREKKESFPLTVTSAQKNPTAFYLCASSIDAGYNSPLHFGNGTRLTVT.

V and J are TRBV7-9 and TRBJ2-5; maybe TRBD1 (5 bases). Germline CDR1 SEHNR, CDR2 FQNEAQ (reference sequence). This CDR3 spans 13 amino acids. V was cut by 6 bases and J by 5 bases, with 13 bases left in between. The CDR3 bases are TGTGCCAGCAGGAAAGACAGATGGGAGACCCAGTACTTC. Amino acids: CASRKDRWETQYF.

V and J are TRBV11-3 and TRBJ1-5, with D hard to call. The CDR3 is 14 residues long. Looked up from germline, CDR1 is SGHNT and CDR2 is YENEEA. The V end was cut by 1 base, the J end by 2 bases, with 6 bases between. The chain's CDR3 is CASSLGEGNQPQHF. CDR3 nucleotide sequence: TGTGCCAGCAGCTTAGGGGAGGGCAATCAGCCCCAGCATTTT.

The V and J genes are TRBV5-1 and TRBJ2-3; D is unresolved. In germline, CDR1 is SGHRS, CDR2 YFSETQ. With 2 bases removed from V and 0 bases from J, the gap between germline ends came to 7 bases. The CDR3 loop spans 14 amino acids. CDR3 protein: CASSFTASTDTQYF. The CDR3 DNA follows: TGCGCCAGCAGCTTCACAGCTAGCACAGATACGCAGTATTTT.